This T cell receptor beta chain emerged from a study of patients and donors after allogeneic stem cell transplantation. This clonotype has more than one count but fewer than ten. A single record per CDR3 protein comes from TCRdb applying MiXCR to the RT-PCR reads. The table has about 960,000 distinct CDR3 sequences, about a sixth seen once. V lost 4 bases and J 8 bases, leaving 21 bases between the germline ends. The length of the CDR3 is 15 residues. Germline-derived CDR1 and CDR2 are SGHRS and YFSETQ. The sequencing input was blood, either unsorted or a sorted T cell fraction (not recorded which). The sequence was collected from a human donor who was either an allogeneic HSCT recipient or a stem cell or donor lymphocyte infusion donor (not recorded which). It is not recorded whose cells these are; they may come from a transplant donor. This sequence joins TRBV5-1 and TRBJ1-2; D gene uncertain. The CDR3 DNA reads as TGCGCCAGCAGCCTGGAAGCCGGGCCCACGACGGGCTACACCTTC. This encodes CASSLEAGPTTGYTF.